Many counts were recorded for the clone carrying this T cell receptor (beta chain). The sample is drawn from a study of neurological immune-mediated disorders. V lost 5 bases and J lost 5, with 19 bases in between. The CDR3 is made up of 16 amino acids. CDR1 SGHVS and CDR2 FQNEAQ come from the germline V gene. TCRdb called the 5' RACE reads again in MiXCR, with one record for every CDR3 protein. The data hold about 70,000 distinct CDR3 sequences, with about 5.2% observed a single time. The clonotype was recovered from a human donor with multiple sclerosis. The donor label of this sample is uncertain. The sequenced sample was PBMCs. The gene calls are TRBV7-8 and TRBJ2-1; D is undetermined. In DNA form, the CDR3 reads TGTGCCAGCAGCCCCTTAAGCTCTGACGGCGACAATGAGCAGTTCTTC. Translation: CASSPLSSDGDNEQFF.